The present T cell receptor beta chain was sequenced within a study of regulatory T cells in long-lasting Graves disease. Germline V gene lookup returns CDR1 SGHTA and CDR2 FQGNSA. The CDR3 spans 17 residues. With iRepertoire HTBI primers and Arm-PCR of CDR3 regions, TCR beta libraries were built. TCRdb re-analysed the multiplex PCR reads in MiXCR, keeping a single row per CDR3 protein. The profile shows fewer than 550,000 distinct CDR3 sequences, 15% to 20% of them singletons. Time point denoted: newly diagnosed GD, antithyroid drugs for less than 3 months. Making the TCR library involved RNA that had been extracted from PBMCs. Patient provenance is recorded as an endocrinology department in Xi'an, China. This clonotype was found a few times. Compared with germline, one end of the junction differs, possibly owing to a read error. The same sample was also used in a study of T cells in Graves' hyperthyroidism and ophthalmopathy. That source notes: Most expanded thyroid clonotypes above 0.001 recurred in blood.

This TCR was recovered from a young woman with Graves disease. The gene calls are TRBV7-2 and TRBJ2-6; 7 positions agree with TRBD1. The starting material was peripheral blood mononuclear cells (PBMCs), obtained at new diagnosis, from a patient treated with antithyroid drugs. CDR3 nucleotides: TGTGCCAGCAGCTTAGAGATACAGGGGATTGGGGCCAACGTCCAGACTTTC. It encodes CASSLEIQGIGANVQTF.